What follows are 18 T cell receptor beta chains derived from one specimen sequenced in a study of CD8+ T cells in alopecia areata. Documented treatment: oral pan-JAK inhibitor, 5-10 mg twice daily. After isolation, RNA underwent reverse transcription to generate cDNA as the sequencing template. The data were produced by immunoSEQ multiplex PCR, yet TCRdb's version contains in-frame clones alone and is incomplete. The table includes under 150,000 clones, over 55% detected once. Specimen: CD4+ T cells sorted from blood, collected at week 4, from a patient treated with tofacitinib. All receptors derive from a human donor with alopecia areata.

V is TRBV6-6 and J is TRBJ1-2; perhaps TRBD1 as D (5 bases). This CDR3 has 13 residues. Trimming took off 5 bases at V and 4 bases at J, with 11 bases between the two ends. From germline, CDR1 is MNHNY and CDR2 SVGAGI (reference sequence). CDR3 protein: CASSTGSPYGYTF. The CDR3 DNA reads as TGTGCCAGCAGTACAGGATCCCCCTATGGCTACACCTTC.

The chain uses TRBV19 and TRBJ2-1; the D call may be TRBD1 or TRBD2 (5 bases each). CDR1 and CDR2 from the germline V gene are LNHDA and SQIVND (reference sequence). The V gene lost 4 bases and the J gene lost 7 bases, with 14 bases spanning the gap. The CDR3 consists of 14 residues. This chain's CDR3 is CASSKSGPANEQFF. CDR3 in DNA: TGTGCCAGTAGTAAATCGGGACCGGCGAATGAGCAGTTCTTC.

For this clone: The sample carries other DNA sequences with the same CDR3. The chain uses TRBV6-5 and TRBJ2-5; no definite D call. The CDR3 contains 11 residues. Germline lookup yields CDR1 MNHEY and CDR2 SVGAGI. Trimming took 3 bases from V and 4 from J, leaving 3 bases between them. CDR3 sequence (DNA): TGTGCCAGCAGTTATGGAGAGACCCAGTACTTC. This sequence encodes CASSYGETQYF.

V usage is TRBV25-1 and J usage is TRBJ2-5; D not resolved. The CDR3 consists of 12 residues. CDR1 is MGHDK and CDR2 is SYGVNS in the germline V gene. V was trimmed by 4 bases and J by 5 bases, leaving 8 bases between them. The chain's CDR3 is CASSATVETQYF. In nucleotides, the CDR3 is TGTGCCAGCAGTGCTACAGTTGAGACCCAGTACTTC.

Only one count was recorded for this clone. This sequence joins TRBV29-1 and TRBJ2-7, with D unclear. The CDR3 contains 12 residues. Germline loops: CDR1 SQVTM, CDR2 ANQGSEA. Deletions cut 3 bases from V and 0 bases from J, with 6 bases between. The CDR3 spells CSVETDSYEQYF. DNA of the CDR3: TGCAGCGTTGAGACTGACTCCTACGAGCAGTACTTC.

The genes are TRBV23-1 and TRBJ2-7; D is perhaps TRBD2 (5 bases). TRBV23-1 is noted as an ORF with a role that remains uncertain. The CDR3 runs 19 residues. The V and J ends lost 3 bases and 4 bases respectively, with 28 bases between them. The CDR3 is CASSHRGLGSPGRFYEQYF. For the CDR3, the DNA is TGCGCCAGCAGTCATCGGGGATTGGGGTCGCCAGGACGATTTTACGAGCAGTACTTC.

This clone was detected a few times. The V gene is TRBV5-1, the J gene TRBJ2-6; D unclear. Between the trimmed V and J ends, which lost 2 bases and 1 base, there was a span of 7 bases. The CDR3 contains 15 residues. Germline V CDR1 and CDR2: SGHRS, YFSETQ. The CDR3 bases are TGCGCCAGCAGCTTATCGGTGTCTGGGGCCAACGTCCTGACTTTC. Translating gives CASSLSVSGANVLTF.

The rearrangement joins TRBV29-1 to TRBJ2-5; 8 bases agree with TRBD1. Germline CDR1 SQVTM, CDR2 ANQGSEA. Trimming at V came to 7 bases and at J to 1 base, leaving 2 bases not matched to a gene. CDR3 size: 12 residues. The CDR3 sequence is CSGTGSQETQYF. Here the CDR3 DNA reads TGCAGCGGGACAGGGAGCCAAGAGACCCAGTACTTC.

There are a few counts of this clone. The CDR3 loop is CSATIGVEQYF. As DNA, the CDR3 is TGCAGCGCCACTATCGGGGTTGAGCAGTACTTC. The chain couples TRBV29-1 to TRBJ2-7, with a possible D match to TRBD2 (5 bases). Germline CDR1 is SQVTM and CDR2 is ANQGSEA. The V end was cut by 7 bases, the J end by 7 bases, with 14 bases between. CDR3 length: 11 residues.

V usage is TRBV5-1 and J usage is TRBJ1-5; 7 bases match TRBD1. The CDR3 extends over 16 amino acids. With V trimmed by 0 bases and J by 0 bases, 3 bases remained unmatched. Germline CDR1 SGHRS, CDR2 YFSETQ. CDR3 coding DNA: TGCGCCAGCAGCTTGGGTGGGACAGCTAGCAATCAGCCCCAGCATTTT. Translation gives CASSLGGTASNQPQHF.

This clone was counted between two and nine times. The chain employs TRBV10-2 and TRBJ1-5; D ambiguous. The length of the CDR3 is 13 residues. The ends were cut back, 8 bases at V and 3 bases at J, with 11 bases in the middle. Germline assignment: CDR1 WSHSY and CDR2 SAAADI. The CDR3: CASRAGANQPQHF. In DNA form, the CDR3 reads TGCGCCAGCCGGGCCGGAGCCAATCAGCCCCAGCATTTT.

With regard to this clone: At the DNA level, this CDR3 is encoded by other sequences in the same sample as well. The chain links TRBV5-1 to TRBJ2-2; 9 positions match TRBD1. V was pared by 2 bases and J by 3 bases, with 2 bases of the junction left unmatched. The CDR3 sequence is 15 residues long. The germline V gene encodes CDR1 SGHRS and CDR2 YFSETQ. The CDR3, as DNA: TGCGCCAGCAGCTTACAGGGGGCTGACACCGGGGAGCTGTTTTTT. Translated, it gives CASSLQGADTGELFF.

J is TRBJ2-3 and V is TRBV28; 8 bases fit TRBD1. The CDR3 has 17 amino acids. Germline V CDR1 and CDR2: MDHEN, SYDVKM. The V segment lost 6 bases and the J segment 2 bases; nucleotides outside the gene matches: 13. CDR3 region: CASRLRSRDRYTDTQYF. In DNA form, the CDR3 reads TGTGCCAGCAGGCTAAGGTCCCGGGACAGGTACACAGATACGCAGTATTTT. Supplemented by reference TRBV28 and TRBJ2-3, the full variable domain reads DVKVTQSSRYLVKRTGEKVFLECVQDMDHENMFWYRQDPGLGLRLIYFSYDVKMKEKGDIPEGYSVSREKKERFSLILESASTNQTSMYLCASRLRSRDRYTDTQYFGPGTRLTVL.

The rearrangement joins TRBV15 to TRBJ2-7; a possible D gene is TRBD2 (6 bases). Trimming took off 1 base at V and 6 bases at J, with 13 bases between the two ends. The CDR3 runs 14 residues. Germline CDR1 reads LNHNV; CDR2 reads YYDKDF (reference sequence). Written as DNA, the CDR3 is TGTGCCACCAGCAGAGCGGGGGAAATGGGCGAGCAGTACTTC. Translated, it gives CATSRAGEMGEQYF.

The chain combines TRBV30 with TRBJ2-1, with TRBD2 matching 8 bases. The trim removed 4 bases at V and 3 bases at J, leaving 17 bases unmatched. The germline V gene has CDR1 GTSNPN and CDR2 SVGIG (reference sequence). The CDR3 contains 18 residues. CDR3 DNA sequence: TGTGCCTGGAACCCCAGGTCCGGGGGACTAGACCACTACAATGAGCAGTTCTTC. Translating gives CAWNPRSGGLDHYNEQFF.

V and J are TRBV10-3 and TRBJ2-6; 8 nucleotides match TRBD1. After removal of 6 bases from V and 2 bases from J, the junction contained 6 bases not matched to a gene. There are 16 residues in the CDR3. Looked up from germline, CDR1 is ENHRY and CDR2 is SYGVKD. CDR3 nucleotide sequence: TGTGCCATCAGACCGGGACAGGACGCTGGGGCCAACGTCCTGACTTTC. It encodes CAIRPGQDAGANVLTF.

This clone appeared a few times. This chain joins TRBV7-2 and TRBJ2-5, with 10 positions matching TRBD2. CDR1 SGHTA and CDR2 FQGNSA come from the germline V gene. There are 16 residues in the CDR3. The J segment lost 4 bases and the V segment lost 1 base, leaving 6 bases of the junction unmatched. The CDR3, as DNA: TGTGCCAGCAGCTTAGGGACTAGCGGAAACGGAGAGACCCAGTACTTC. Its protein is CASSLGTSGNGETQYF.

The DNA for the CDR3 is TGTGCCAGCAGTGCGGGACAGGGTTTCGGCGGGGAGCTGTTTTTT. Translation: CASSAGQGFGGELFF. J is TRBJ2-2 and V is TRBV2, with 9 bases fitting TRBD1. CDR3 size: 15 residues. Trimming cost V 4 bases and J 7 bases; bases outside gene matches: 7. Germline V gene sequence: CDR1 SNHLY, CDR2 FYNNEI.